Listed below are T cell receptor beta chains from one sample, sequenced in a study of cytomegalovirus exposure and HLA in healthy donors. Profiling relied on immunoSEQ multiplex PCR, and the TCRdb table lists in-frame clones only, not all of them. This sample has over 65,000 clones; roughly 74% occur once, and the top ten carry about 2.2%. The sample consisted of PBMCs. These receptors came from a man in his forties in good health and CMV-seronegative. The CDR3 runs from the conserved cysteine through the conserved F or W. Fields, in order: CDR3 DNA, CDR3 protein, D gene, J gene, clone size, CDR3 length, V gene. A D gene is named only where the DNA matches it firmly. Some rows have no size entry. The others give once, few or many, or a class for an expanded clone.

CDR3 DNA: TGTGCCAGCAGCCACGGGACTAGCGGGAGGGGTGTTATTCTCCACGAGCAGTACTTC
CDR3 protein: CASSHGTSGRGVILHEQYF
D gene: TRBD2
J gene: TRBJ2-7
clone size: .
CDR3 length: 19
V gene: TRBV7-9

CDR3 DNA: TGTGCCAGCCGTAGCCAGGGGGGTAGCGACTACGAGCAGTACTTC
CDR3 protein: CASRSQGGSDYEQYF
D gene: .
J gene: TRBJ2-7
clone size: once
CDR3 length: 15
V gene: TRBV2

CDR3 DNA: TGTGCCAGCAGCACCCCGGCGGGCGGCTTAAACACTGAAGCTTTCTTT
CDR3 protein: CASSTPAGGLNTEAFF
D gene: .
J gene: TRBJ1-1
clone size: .
CDR3 length: 16
V gene: TRBV7-9

CDR3 DNA: TGTGCCAGCAGCTCGACGAACAGGGGTCTAGCGGGAGTGGATAATGAGCAGTTCTTC
CDR3 protein: CASSSTNRGLAGVDNEQFF
D gene: TRBD2
J gene: TRBJ2-1
clone size: .
CDR3 length: 19
V gene: TRBV7-9

CDR3 DNA: TGTGCCAGCTGGGGCGTTGGCAATCAGCCCCAGCATTTT
CDR3 protein: CASWGVGNQPQHF
D gene: .
J gene: TRBJ1-5
clone size: few
CDR3 length: 13
V gene: TRBV28

CDR3 DNA: TGTGCCAGCAGCCCGACATTTTCATATGGCTACACCTTC
CDR3 protein: CASSPTFSYGYTF
D gene: .
J gene: TRBJ1-2
clone size: .
CDR3 length: 13
V gene: TRBV7-2

CDR3 DNA: TGTGCCAGCAGCCCACAGCAGTATGGCTACACCTTC
CDR3 protein: CASSPQQYGYTF
D gene: .
J gene: TRBJ1-2
clone size: .
CDR3 length: 12
V gene: TRBV5-6

CDR3 DNA: TGTGCCAGCAGCTTCGGACAGGAAAAGCAGTTCTTC
CDR3 protein: CASSFGQEKQFF
D gene: TRBD1
J gene: TRBJ2-1
clone size: .
CDR3 length: 12
V gene: TRBV7-8

CDR3 DNA: TGTGCCAGCAGCTTGGTTAGGCGTCAGGACTTGATGAACACTGAAGCTTTCTTT
CDR3 protein: CASSLVRRQDLMNTEAFF
D gene: .
J gene: TRBJ1-1
clone size: few
CDR3 length: 18
V gene: TRBV5-4

CDR3 DNA: TGTGCCAGCAGCGTGATAGCGGGAGGGAGCGAGCAGTACTTC
CDR3 protein: CASSVIAGGSEQYF
D gene: TRBD2
J gene: TRBJ2-7
clone size: .
CDR3 length: 14
V gene: TRBV9

CDR3 DNA: TGTGCCAGCAGCGAACTAGCGGGGGCGCCGCGTGGGGAGCAGTTCTTC
CDR3 protein: CASSELAGAPRGEQFF
D gene: TRBD2
J gene: TRBJ2-1
clone size: .
CDR3 length: 16
V gene: TRBV6-1

CDR3 DNA: TGTGCCAGCAGCTTAGCGCTGACAAGGATTCAGGAAAAACTGTTTTTT
CDR3 protein: CASSLALTRIQEKLFF
D gene: .
J gene: TRBJ1-4
clone size: few
CDR3 length: 16
V gene: TRBV7-9

CDR3 DNA: TGTGCCAGCAGCGTATCTCCCGGGGAGGTTGGCTACACCTTC
CDR3 protein: CASSVSPGEVGYTF
D gene: .
J gene: TRBJ1-2
clone size: .
CDR3 length: 14
V gene: TRBV9

CDR3 DNA: TGCGCCAGCAGCTTGGGGTCTAGCGGGAGTGTAGGCTCGCACACAGATACGCAGTATTTT
CDR3 protein: CASSLGSSGSVGSHTDTQYF
D gene: TRBD2
J gene: TRBJ2-3
clone size: .
CDR3 length: 20
V gene: TRBV5-1

CDR3 DNA: TGTGCCAGCAGCTTGGGCCTAGCGGGGGACTCCTACGAGCAGTACTTC
CDR3 protein: CASSLGLAGDSYEQYF
D gene: TRBD2
J gene: TRBJ2-7
clone size: .
CDR3 length: 16
V gene: TRBV7-6

CDR3 DNA: TGTGCCAGCAGCTTGGTAGAGAACACCGGGGAGCTGTTTTTT
CDR3 protein: CASSLVENTGELFF
D gene: .
J gene: TRBJ2-2
clone size: .
CDR3 length: 14
V gene: TRBV5-6

CDR3 DNA: TGTACCAGCAGTCCCGGACAGGCTAACTATGGCTACACCTTC
CDR3 protein: CTSSPGQANYGYTF
D gene: TRBD1
J gene: TRBJ1-2
clone size: .
CDR3 length: 14
V gene: TRBV2

CDR3 DNA: TGCGCCAGCAGCTTGTCTCAGGGAGATACGCAGTATTTT
CDR3 protein: CASSLSQGDTQYF
D gene: .
J gene: TRBJ2-3
clone size: .
CDR3 length: 13
V gene: TRBV5-1

CDR3 DNA: TGTGCCAGCAGCCCACCTCGGGCGAACACCGGGGAGCTGTTTTTT
CDR3 protein: CASSPPRANTGELFF
D gene: .
J gene: TRBJ2-2
clone size: .
CDR3 length: 15
V gene: TRBV28

CDR3 DNA: TGTGCCAGCAGCTTAACTCAGGGGGCCTTCTATGGCTACACCTTC
CDR3 protein: CASSLTQGAFYGYTF
D gene: TRBD1
J gene: TRBJ1-2
clone size: few
CDR3 length: 15
V gene: TRBV7-2

CDR3 DNA: TGTGCCAGTAGTATTTCCAGGGGGCTTACCAGGGCTTTCTTT
CDR3 protein: CASSISRGLTRAFF
D gene: TRBD1
J gene: TRBJ1-1
clone size: few
CDR3 length: 14
V gene: TRBV19

CDR3 DNA: TGTGCTAGCAGCTTGAGTAGCCTAGATACGCAGTATTTT
CDR3 protein: CASSLSSLDTQYF
D gene: .
J gene: TRBJ2-3
clone size: .
CDR3 length: 13
V gene: TRBV7-7

CDR3 DNA: TGTGCCAGCAGTTACTCCAGTGGTGGGGCCAACGTCCTGACTTTC
CDR3 protein: CASSYSSGGANVLTF
D gene: .
J gene: TRBJ2-6
clone size: .
CDR3 length: 15
V gene: TRBV6-5

CDR3 DNA: TGTGCCAGCAGTGACACCGGGACCCAGTACTTC
CDR3 protein: CASSDTGTQYF
D gene: .
J gene: TRBJ2-5
clone size: .
CDR3 length: 11
V gene: TRBV6-4

CDR3 DNA: TGTGCCAGCTCTTTGTGGACAGGGAACAATGAGCAGTTCTTC
CDR3 protein: CASSLWTGNNEQFF
D gene: TRBD1
J gene: TRBJ2-1
clone size: .
CDR3 length: 14
V gene: TRBV18

CDR3 DNA: TGCGCCAGCAGCCTAGTACAGGGTGTAGCTGGGGCCAACGTCCTGACTTTC
CDR3 protein: CASSLVQGVAGANVLTF
D gene: .
J gene: TRBJ2-6
clone size: .
CDR3 length: 17
V gene: TRBV5-1

CDR3 DNA: TGTGCCAGCAAACAGGGGGCGCAGCAAGAGACCCAGTACTTC
CDR3 protein: CASKQGAQQETQYF
D gene: TRBD1
J gene: TRBJ2-5
clone size: .
CDR3 length: 14
V gene: TRBV2

CDR3 DNA: TGTGCCACCAGCCGTGGGACAGGGGTGCTGCTAAGTGGCTACACCTTC
CDR3 protein: CATSRGTGVLLSGYTF
D gene: TRBD1
J gene: TRBJ1-2
clone size: .
CDR3 length: 16
V gene: TRBV15

CDR3 DNA: TGTGCCAGCAGCTCCCCGGACAGGGGGAACTATGGCTACACCTTC
CDR3 protein: CASSSPDRGNYGYTF
D gene: TRBD1
J gene: TRBJ1-2
clone size: .
CDR3 length: 15
V gene: TRBV5-6

CDR3 DNA: TGTGCCAGCAGTTCGCCCTACACCGGAGGTAATGAAAAACTGTTTTTT
CDR3 protein: CASSSPYTGGNEKLFF
D gene: .
J gene: TRBJ1-4
clone size: .
CDR3 length: 16
V gene: TRBV28

CDR3 DNA: TGTGCCAGCAGTTACCCGGGACAGGGGTATACCGGGGCCAACGTCCTGACTTTC
CDR3 protein: CASSYPGQGYTGANVLTF
D gene: TRBD1
J gene: TRBJ2-6
clone size: .
CDR3 length: 18
V gene: TRBV2

CDR3 DNA: TGTGCCAGCACTCGCGGGCGTGAAGCTTTCTTT
CDR3 protein: CASTRGREAFF
D gene: .
J gene: TRBJ1-1
clone size: once
CDR3 length: 11
V gene: TRBV25-1

CDR3 DNA: TGTGCCAGTAGTCCGGGGTATGGCTACACCTTC
CDR3 protein: CASSPGYGYTF
D gene: .
J gene: TRBJ1-2
clone size: .
CDR3 length: 11
V gene: TRBV19

CDR3 DNA: TGTGCCTGGACCCAAGGGACTAGCGGGAAGGAGACCCAGTACTTC
CDR3 protein: CAWTQGTSGKETQYF
D gene: TRBD2
J gene: TRBJ2-5
clone size: once
CDR3 length: 15
V gene: TRBV30

CDR3 DNA: TGTGCCAGCAGCTTAGAGATTAGCGGCTCCTACGAGCAGTACTTC
CDR3 protein: CASSLEISGSYEQYF
D gene: .
J gene: TRBJ2-7
clone size: .
CDR3 length: 15
V gene: TRBV11-2

CDR3 DNA: TGTGCCAGCAGCGTATTTACGGGGACTGAGGCTTTCTTT
CDR3 protein: CASSVFTGTEAFF
D gene: .
J gene: TRBJ1-1
clone size: .
CDR3 length: 13
V gene: TRBV9

CDR3 DNA: TGTGCCATCAGTGAGGGGGGGGGCTGGAATCAGCCCCAGCATTTT
CDR3 protein: CAISEGGGWNQPQHF
D gene: .
J gene: TRBJ1-5
clone size: .
CDR3 length: 15
V gene: TRBV10-3

CDR3 DNA: TGTGCCAGCAGGACAGCGAACACCGGGGAGCTGTTTTTT
CDR3 protein: CASRTANTGELFF
D gene: .
J gene: TRBJ2-2
clone size: .
CDR3 length: 13
V gene: TRBV6-1

CDR3 DNA: TGTGCCAGCAGTTTATCCCTAGACAGGAGCTCCTACGAGCAGTACTTC
CDR3 protein: CASSLSLDRSSYEQYF
D gene: .
J gene: TRBJ2-7
clone size: .
CDR3 length: 16
V gene: TRBV27

CDR3 DNA: TGTGCCAGCAGTCCGACAATCGGCCATGGCTACACCTTC
CDR3 protein: CASSPTIGHGYTF
D gene: .
J gene: TRBJ1-2
clone size: once
CDR3 length: 13
V gene: TRBV28